A selection of T cell receptor beta chains follows, all from one sample in a study of OX40 agonist ivuxolimab in advanced cancers. The repertoire was sequenced with immunoSEQ multiplex PCR; TCRdb's copy has only in-frame clones and lacks some. The data show some 50,000 clones, approximately 90% seen once. Material: CD4+ or CD8+ T cells sorted from blood, obtained in a trial of the OX40 agonist ivuxolimab. The receptors were sampled from an adult with an advanced solid tumor such as melanoma, head and neck, liver or kidney cancer. The CDR3 runs from the conserved cysteine through the conserved F or W. A D gene is named only where the DNA matches it firmly. Clone size is given for some rows only: seen once, a few or many times, or a class if the clone is expanded.

CDR3aa: CASSPTGTENEKLFF
CDR3nt: TGTGCCAGCAGCCCAACCGGGACGGAGAATGAAAAACTGTTTTTT
j_gene: TRBJ1-4
v_gene: TRBV6-5
len: 15
abundance: -
d_gene: -

CDR3aa: CASSIGGTGVQETQYF
CDR3nt: TGTGCCAGTAGTATAGGGGGGACAGGAGTACAAGAGACCCAGTACTTC
j_gene: TRBJ2-5
v_gene: TRBV19
len: 16
abundance: -
d_gene: TRBD1

CDR3aa: CASSLGRAGELFF
CDR3nt: TGTGCCAGCAGCTTGGGGCGAGCCGGGGAGCTGTTTTTT
j_gene: TRBJ2-2
v_gene: TRBV13
len: 13
abundance: -
d_gene: -

CDR3aa: CASSIGTSGEQFF
CDR3nt: TGTGCCAGCAGCATCGGGACTTCTGGTGAGCAGTTCTTC
j_gene: TRBJ2-1
v_gene: TRBV11-2
len: 13
abundance: -
d_gene: -

CDR3aa: CASSLEGGKETQYF
CDR3nt: TGCGCCAGCAGCTTGGAAGGGGGTAAAGAGACCCAGTACTTC
j_gene: TRBJ2-5
v_gene: TRBV5-1
len: 14
abundance: -
d_gene: -

CDR3aa: CASSESSGLLTDTQYF
CDR3nt: TGTGCCAGCAGTGAATCCTCGGGACTTCTCACAGATACGCAGTATTTT
j_gene: TRBJ2-3
v_gene: TRBV6-1
len: 16
abundance: -
d_gene: -

CDR3aa: CASTERVRSYNEQFF
CDR3nt: TGTGCCAGCACTGAGAGGGTTAGATCCTACAATGAGCAGTTCTTC
j_gene: TRBJ2-1
v_gene: TRBV6-9
len: 15
abundance: -
d_gene: -

CDR3aa: CASGQAYGYTF
CDR3nt: TGTGCTTCGGGACAGGCCTATGGCTACACCTTC
j_gene: TRBJ1-2
v_gene: TRBV30
len: 11
abundance: -
d_gene: TRBD1

CDR3aa: CASSDVGRRGGYTF
CDR3nt: TGCGCCAGCAGTGATGTGGGTCGGCGAGGTGGCTACACCTTC
j_gene: TRBJ1-2
v_gene: TRBV10-2
len: 14
abundance: -
d_gene: -

CDR3aa: CASGYQGVRGYTF
CDR3nt: TGTGCTAGTGGTTACCAGGGGGTCCGCGGCTACACCTTC
j_gene: TRBJ1-2
v_gene: TRBV12-5
len: 13
abundance: -
d_gene: TRBD1

CDR3aa: CAVAGEADTEAFF
CDR3nt: TGTGCCGTGGCCGGGGAGGCGGACACTGAAGCTTTCTTT
j_gene: TRBJ1-1
v_gene: TRBV30
len: 13
abundance: few
d_gene: -

CDR3aa: CASSQQGAVSTEAFF
CDR3nt: TGTGCCAGCAGCCAACAGGGGGCCGTAAGCACTGAAGCTTTCTTT
j_gene: TRBJ1-1
v_gene: TRBV14
len: 15
abundance: few
d_gene: TRBD1

CDR3aa: CASSYVAQGVNIQYF
CDR3nt: TGTGCCAGCAGTTACGTGGCACAGGGGGTAAACATTCAGTACTTC
j_gene: TRBJ2-4
v_gene: TRBV6-6
len: 15
abundance: -
d_gene: TRBD1

CDR3aa: CASSLGQGRGEQYF
CDR3nt: TGTGCCAGCAGCTTGGGGCAGGGGAGGGGCGAGCAGTACTTC
j_gene: TRBJ2-7
v_gene: TRBV11-2
len: 14
abundance: -
d_gene: -

CDR3aa: CASFGGGYSNQPQHF
CDR3nt: TGTGCCAGCTTTGGGGGGGGGTATAGCAATCAGCCCCAGCATTTT
j_gene: TRBJ1-5
v_gene: TRBV28
len: 15
abundance: -
d_gene: -

CDR3aa: CASSLGTSGRASETQYF
CDR3nt: TGTGCCAGCAGCCTCGGGACTAGCGGGAGGGCCTCGGAGACCCAGTACTTC
j_gene: TRBJ2-5
v_gene: TRBV11-3
len: 17
abundance: -
d_gene: TRBD2

CDR3aa: CASSEGNRGGEKLFF
CDR3nt: TGTGCCAGCAGCGAGGGTAACAGGGGTGGAGAAAAACTGTTTTTT
j_gene: TRBJ1-4
v_gene: TRBV14
len: 15
abundance: -
d_gene: TRBD1

CDR3aa: CASSERYNEQFF
CDR3nt: TGTGCCAGCAGCGAAAGATACAATGAGCAGTTCTTC
j_gene: TRBJ2-1
v_gene: TRBV28
len: 12
abundance: -
d_gene: -

CDR3aa: CASSFRDWGVKEQYF
CDR3nt: TGTGCCAGCAGCTTTCGGGACTGGGGGGTCAAGGAGCAGTACTTC
j_gene: TRBJ2-5
v_gene: TRBV7-6
len: 15
abundance: -
d_gene: -

CDR3aa: CASSVGLLDTEAFF
CDR3nt: TGTGCCAGCAGCGTAGGGCTCCTGGACACTGAAGCTTTCTTT
j_gene: TRBJ1-1
v_gene: TRBV9
len: 14
abundance: -
d_gene: -

CDR3aa: CASGLQGSSNQPQHF
CDR3nt: TGTGCTAGTGGTTTGCAGGGTAGTAGCAATCAGCCCCAGCATTTT
j_gene: TRBJ1-5
v_gene: TRBV12-5
len: 15
abundance: -
d_gene: -

CDR3aa: CASSYSPAGASSEQYF
CDR3nt: TGTGCCAGCAGTTACAGTCCAGCGGGAGCTTCATCCGAGCAGTACTTC
j_gene: TRBJ2-7
v_gene: TRBV6-5
len: 16
abundance: -
d_gene: TRBD2

CDR3aa: CASSLGAGAGSNEKLFF
CDR3nt: TGTGCCAGCAGCTTAGGGGCGGGGGCCGGTTCTAATGAAAAACTGTTTTTT
j_gene: TRBJ1-4
v_gene: TRBV7-8
len: 17
abundance: -
d_gene: -

CDR3aa: CASIGDRASNQPQHF
CDR3nt: TGTGCCAGCATCGGGGACAGGGCGAGCAATCAGCCCCAGCATTTT
j_gene: TRBJ1-5
v_gene: TRBV6-1
len: 15
abundance: -
d_gene: TRBD1

CDR3aa: CASSPGTGGFTDTQYF
CDR3nt: TGTGCCAGCAGCCCTGGGACAGGGGGTTTCACAGATACGCAGTATTTT
j_gene: TRBJ2-3
v_gene: TRBV2
len: 16
abundance: -
d_gene: TRBD1

CDR3aa: CASSQDTGRYYEQYF
CDR3nt: TGTGCCAGCAGCCAAGATACGGGGCGGTACTACGAGCAGTACTTC
j_gene: TRBJ2-7
v_gene: TRBV4-2
len: 15
abundance: -
d_gene: -

CDR3aa: CASRLTDQETQYF
CDR3nt: TGCGCCAGCAGGTTGACAGACCAAGAGACCCAGTACTTC
j_gene: TRBJ2-5
v_gene: TRBV5-1
len: 13
abundance: -
d_gene: -

CDR3aa: CASSPFPRGTDTQYF
CDR3nt: TGTGCCAGCAGCCCCTTTCCGCGTGGCACAGATACGCAGTATTTT
j_gene: TRBJ2-3
v_gene: TRBV9
len: 15
abundance: -
d_gene: -

CDR3aa: CASSLFRGTGELFF
CDR3nt: TGTGCCAGCAGCTTATTCCGGGGAACCGGGGAGCTGTTTTTT
j_gene: TRBJ2-2
v_gene: TRBV7-2
len: 14
abundance: once
d_gene: -

CDR3aa: CASSPQPQTVRRNTGELFF
CDR3nt: TGCGCCAGCAGTCCCCAACCGCAAACGGTTCGTCGGAACACCGGGGAGCTGTTTTTT
j_gene: TRBJ2-2
v_gene: TRBV10-1
len: 19
abundance: -
d_gene: -

CDR3aa: CASSLVLTGQMNTEAFF
CDR3nt: TGTGCCAGCAGCTTGGTCTTGACAGGCCAAATGAACACTGAAGCTTTCTTT
j_gene: TRBJ1-1
v_gene: TRBV5-4
len: 17
abundance: -
d_gene: -

CDR3aa: CASSPGPGNTEAFF
CDR3nt: TGTGCCAGCAGCCCCGGTCCGGGAAACACTGAAGCTTTCTTT
j_gene: TRBJ1-1
v_gene: TRBV5-6
len: 14
abundance: -
d_gene: -

CDR3aa: CASSERQGVDEQYF
CDR3nt: TGTGCCAGCTCCGAGCGACAGGGGGTCGACGAGCAGTACTTC
j_gene: TRBJ2-7
v_gene: TRBV18
len: 14
abundance: -
d_gene: TRBD1

CDR3aa: CASSRGGREEQYF
CDR3nt: TGTGCCAGCAGCCGAGGAGGCAGAGAGGAGCAGTACTTC
j_gene: TRBJ2-7
v_gene: TRBV11-2
len: 13
abundance: -
d_gene: -

CDR3aa: CAIAPTGLSEQYF
CDR3nt: TGTGCCATCGCCCCGACAGGGCTCAGCGAGCAGTACTTC
j_gene: TRBJ2-7
v_gene: TRBV6-5
len: 13
abundance: once
d_gene: TRBD1

CDR3aa: CASSVVDSGEQYF
CDR3nt: TGTGCCAGCAGCGTAGTGGACTCAGGGGAGCAGTACTTC
j_gene: TRBJ2-7
v_gene: TRBV9
len: 13
abundance: -
d_gene: -

CDR3aa: CASSFQGGRGDTQYF
CDR3nt: TGTGCCAGCAGCTTTCAGGGCGGGAGGGGAGATACGCAGTATTTT
j_gene: TRBJ2-3
v_gene: TRBV7-3
len: 15
abundance: -
d_gene: TRBD2

CDR3aa: CASSFTPRQSSSYEQYF
CDR3nt: TGTGCCAGCAGTTTTACCCCCCGGCAGTCCTCTTCCTACGAGCAGTACTTC
j_gene: TRBJ2-7
v_gene: TRBV28
len: 17
abundance: -
d_gene: -

CDR3aa: CASSITVGGYTF
CDR3nt: TGTGCCAGTAGTATTACAGTTGGTGGCTACACCTTC
j_gene: TRBJ1-2
v_gene: TRBV19
len: 12
abundance: few
d_gene: -

CDR3aa: CASSFRGSNQPQHF
CDR3nt: TGTGCCAGCAGCTTCAGGGGTAGCAATCAGCCCCAGCATTTT
j_gene: TRBJ1-5
v_gene: TRBV5-6
len: 14
abundance: -
d_gene: -

CDR3aa: CSARGVNEQFF
CDR3nt: TGCAGTGCTAGGGGGGTAAATGAGCAGTTCTTC
j_gene: TRBJ2-1
v_gene: TRBV20-1
len: 11
abundance: -
d_gene: -

CDR3aa: CASSTGGNTGELFF
CDR3nt: TGCGCCAGCTCCACCGGGGGGAACACCGGGGAGCTGTTTTTT
j_gene: TRBJ2-2
v_gene: TRBV10-1
len: 14
abundance: -
d_gene: -

CDR3aa: CAWAGTNNSPLHF
CDR3nt: TGTGCCTGGGCCGGGACCAATAATTCACCCCTCCACTTT
j_gene: TRBJ1-6
v_gene: TRBV30
len: 13
abundance: once
d_gene: -

CDR3aa: CASSPGLGSGNTIYF
CDR3nt: TGTGCCAGCTCACCAGGTCTGGGCTCTGGAAACACCATATATTTT
j_gene: TRBJ1-3
v_gene: TRBV18
len: 15
abundance: -
d_gene: -

CDR3aa: CASSLTPGTGTSDTQYF
CDR3nt: TGCGCCAGCAGCTTGACCCCCGGGACAGGGACCTCGGATACGCAGTATTTT
j_gene: TRBJ2-3
v_gene: TRBV5-1
len: 17
abundance: -
d_gene: TRBD1

CDR3aa: CASSAGTGSSYEQYF
CDR3nt: TGTGCCAGCAGTGCCGGGACAGGCTCCTCCTACGAGCAGTACTTC
j_gene: TRBJ2-7
v_gene: TRBV6-1
len: 15
abundance: -
d_gene: TRBD1

CDR3aa: CASSKTGTYEQYF
CDR3nt: TGTGCCAGTAGTAAAACTGGGACCTACGAGCAGTACTTC
j_gene: TRBJ2-7
v_gene: TRBV19
len: 13
abundance: -
d_gene: -

CDR3aa: CASKGRGALYNEQFF
CDR3nt: TGTGCCAGCAAAGGACGGGGGGCGTTATACAATGAGCAGTTCTTC
j_gene: TRBJ2-1
v_gene: TRBV2
len: 15
abundance: -
d_gene: -

CDR3aa: CASSLYPGANTEAFF
CDR3nt: TGTGCCAGCAGTTTATACCCAGGGGCGAACACTGAAGCTTTCTTT
j_gene: TRBJ1-1
v_gene: TRBV28
len: 15
abundance: -
d_gene: -

CDR3aa: CASSARGTGDPGNTIYF
CDR3nt: TGTGCCAGCAGCGCGAGGGGGACAGGGGATCCTGGAAACACCATATATTTT
j_gene: TRBJ1-3
v_gene: TRBV9
len: 17
abundance: -
d_gene: TRBD1

CDR3aa: CASSVSGTGIGELFF
CDR3nt: TGTGCCAGCAGCGTTTCCGGGACAGGGATCGGGGAGCTGTTTTTT
j_gene: TRBJ2-2
v_gene: TRBV9
len: 15
abundance: -
d_gene: TRBD1

CDR3aa: CASTPTSGHNEQFF
CDR3nt: TGCGCCAGCACCCCTACTAGCGGCCACAATGAGCAGTTCTTC
j_gene: TRBJ2-1
v_gene: TRBV5-1
len: 14
abundance: -
d_gene: TRBD2

CDR3aa: CASSVLGVRGTEAFF
CDR3nt: TGTGCCAGCAGTGTATTAGGGGTGAGGGGCACTGAAGCTTTCTTT
j_gene: TRBJ1-1
v_gene: TRBV2
len: 15
abundance: -
d_gene: -

CDR3aa: CASSSQPGTAIQYF
CDR3nt: TGTGCCAGCAGTTCTCAACCCGGGACAGCGATTCAGTACTTC
j_gene: TRBJ2-4
v_gene: TRBV28
len: 14
abundance: -
d_gene: TRBD1

CDR3aa: CASSLGKNSPLHF
CDR3nt: TGTGCCAGCTCACTCGGGAAGAATTCACCCCTCCACTTT
j_gene: TRBJ1-6
v_gene: TRBV18
len: 13
abundance: -
d_gene: -

CDR3aa: CASSVEAEGKLFF
CDR3nt: TGTGCCAGCAGCGTAGAAGCCGAGGGAAAACTGTTTTTT
j_gene: TRBJ1-4
v_gene: TRBV9
len: 13
abundance: -
d_gene: -

CDR3aa: CASSLRRSTDTQYF
CDR3nt: TGTGCCAGCAGCTTACGTCGGAGCACAGATACGCAGTATTTT
j_gene: TRBJ2-3
v_gene: TRBV5-4
len: 14
abundance: -
d_gene: -

CDR3aa: CASSLSTRGLRGYTF
CDR3nt: TGTGCCAGCAGTTTATCGACCCGGGGGTTGAGGGGCTACACCTTC
j_gene: TRBJ1-2
v_gene: TRBV27
len: 15
abundance: -
d_gene: -

CDR3aa: CASSPAGAGQVLTF
CDR3nt: TGTGCCAGCAGCCCCGCGGGGGCAGGTCAAGTCCTGACTTTC
j_gene: TRBJ2-6
v_gene: TRBV9
len: 14
abundance: -
d_gene: -